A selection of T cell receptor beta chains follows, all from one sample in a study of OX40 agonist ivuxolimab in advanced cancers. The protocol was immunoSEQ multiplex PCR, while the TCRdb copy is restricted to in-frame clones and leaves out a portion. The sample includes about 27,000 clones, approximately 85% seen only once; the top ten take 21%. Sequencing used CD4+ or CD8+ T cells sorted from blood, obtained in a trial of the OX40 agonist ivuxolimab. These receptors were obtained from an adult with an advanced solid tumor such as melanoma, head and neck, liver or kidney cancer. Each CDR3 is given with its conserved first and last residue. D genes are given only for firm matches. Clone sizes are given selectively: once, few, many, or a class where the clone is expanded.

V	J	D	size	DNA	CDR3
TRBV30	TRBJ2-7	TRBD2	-	TGTGCCTGGAAACCAAGCGGGAGGGTAGAGTACGAGCAGTACTTC	CAWKPSGRVEYEQYF
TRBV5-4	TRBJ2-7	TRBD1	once	TGTGCCAGCAGCCCCGGGACAGGGAGGTACGAGCAGTACTTC	CASSPGTGRYEQYF
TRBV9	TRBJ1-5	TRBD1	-	TGTGCCAGCAGCGTAGGAGGGGGCGCAAGTCAGCCCCAGCATTTT	CASSVGGGASQPQHF
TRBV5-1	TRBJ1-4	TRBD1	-	TGCGCCAGCAGCTTGGGAGGGACAGTCATTCCAACTAATGAAAAACTGTTTTTT	CASSLGGTVIPTNEKLFF
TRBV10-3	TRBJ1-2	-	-	TGTGCCATCAGTGAGTCGACGGGGGACCGCGCTAACTATGGCTACACCTTC	CAISESTGDRANYGYTF
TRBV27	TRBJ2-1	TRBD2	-	TGTGCCAGCAGTTTCGGCGGGGGCTCCTACAATGAGCAGTTCTTC	CASSFGGGSYNEQFF
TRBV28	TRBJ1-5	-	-	TGTGCCAGCAGCCTATGGGGGGATCGCAATCAGCCCCAGCATTTT	CASSLWGDRNQPQHF
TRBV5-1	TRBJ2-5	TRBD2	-	TGCGCCAGCAGCGCGGGACTAGCGGGGAGGGAGACCCAGTACTTC	CASSAGLAGRETQYF
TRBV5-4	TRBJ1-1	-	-	TGTGCCAGCAGCTTCGTCCAGACGGGGAACACTGAAGCTTTCTTT	CASSFVQTGNTEAFF
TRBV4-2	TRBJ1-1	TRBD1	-	TGTGCCAGCAGCCAATACTGGACAGGGGGAGGCACTGAAGCTTTCTTT	CASSQYWTGGGTEAFF
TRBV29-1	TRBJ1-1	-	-	TGCAGCGCAACACGCGGGGAGAAAGGGATGGCTTTCTTT	CSATRGEKGMAFF
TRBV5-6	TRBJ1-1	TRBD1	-	TGTGCCAGCAGCGGGAGGACAGGAGGGGCTTTCTTT	CASSGRTGGAFF
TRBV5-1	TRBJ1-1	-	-	TGCGCCTCAGGGCCACAGACCACTGAAGCTTTCTTT	CASGPQTTEAFF
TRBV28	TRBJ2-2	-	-	TGTGCCAGCAGAGGGGCAACCGGGGAGCTGTTTTTT	CASRGATGELFF
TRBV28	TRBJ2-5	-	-	TGTGCCAGCAGTGACAGGCTATTGGGGGAGACCCAGTACTTC	CASSDRLLGETQYF
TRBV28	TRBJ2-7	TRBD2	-	TGTGCCAGCAGTTTACTAGCGGCCTCCTACGAGCAGTACTTC	CASSLLAASYEQYF
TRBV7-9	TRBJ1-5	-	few	TGTGCCAGCAGCCTCACCGGTCAGCCCCAGCATTTT	CASSLTGQPQHF